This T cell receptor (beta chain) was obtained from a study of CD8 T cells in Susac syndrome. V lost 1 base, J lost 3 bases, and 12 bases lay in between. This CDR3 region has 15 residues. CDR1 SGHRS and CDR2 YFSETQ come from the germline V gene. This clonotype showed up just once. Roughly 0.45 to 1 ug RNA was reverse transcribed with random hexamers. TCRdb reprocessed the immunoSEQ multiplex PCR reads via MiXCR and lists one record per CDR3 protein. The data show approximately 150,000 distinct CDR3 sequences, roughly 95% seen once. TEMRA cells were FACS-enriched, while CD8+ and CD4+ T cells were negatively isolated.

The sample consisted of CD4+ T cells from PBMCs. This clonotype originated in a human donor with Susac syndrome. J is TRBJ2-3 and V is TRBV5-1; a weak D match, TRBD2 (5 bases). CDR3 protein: CASSLSLAQTDTQYF. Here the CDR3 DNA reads TGCGCCAGCAGCTTGAGTCTAGCCCAGACAGATACGCAGTATTTT. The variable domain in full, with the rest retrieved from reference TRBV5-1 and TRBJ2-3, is KAGVTQTPRYLIKTRGQQVTLSCSPISGHRSVSWYQQTPGQGLQFLFEYFSETQRNKGNFPGRFSGRQFSNSRSEMNVSTLELGDSALYLCASSLSLAQTDTQYFGPGTRLTVL.